The 27 T cell receptor beta chains below were found in one sample sequenced in a study of control samples from healthy donors and cancer patients. Sequencing used immunoSEQ multiplex PCR; TCRdb keeps in-frame clones, though not all of them. Counted here are approximately 100,000 clones, approximately 90% occurring once; the ten biggest clones make up roughly a sixth. The material sequenced was blood. The receptors originated from a woman between 50 and 59 years old in good health.

The rearrangement links TRBV18 to TRBJ1-3, with D perhaps TRBD1 (6 bases). Trimming shortened V by 3 bases and J by 0 bases, and 15 bases separated the two germline ends. This CDR3 spans 17 amino acids. The V gene's germline CDR1 is KGHSH and CDR2 LQKENI. The CDR3 region is CASSPSGQRSSGNTIYF. The CDR3 DNA sequence: TGTGCCAGCTCACCCTCCGGACAGAGGAGCTCTGGAAACACCATATATTTT.

This clone was detected only a few times. This sequence joins TRBV7-9 and TRBJ1-2; D perhaps matches TRBD1 (6 bases). Germline loops: CDR1 SEHNR, CDR2 FQNEAQ (reference sequence). Between the trimmed V and J ends, which lost 5 bases and 7 bases, there was a span of 14 bases. The CDR3 covers 13 residues. CDR3 sequence (DNA): TGTGCCAGCAGCCCCAATGGGGGCACTGGCTACACCTTC. This codes for CASSPNGGTGYTF. The variable domain in full, completed from reference TRBV7-9 and TRBJ1-2, reads DTGVSQNPRHKITKRGQNVTFRCDPISEHNRLYWYRQTLGQGPEFLTYFQNEAQLEKSRLLSDRFSAERPKGSFSTLEIQRTEQGDSAMYLCASSPNGGTGYTFGSGTRLTVV.

The genes are TRBV15 and TRBJ1-3; D unresolved. Deletions cut 0 bases from V and 0 bases from J, with 6 bases between. The CDR3 is 15 residues long. In germline, CDR1 is LNHNV, CDR2 YYDKDF (reference sequence). CDR3: CATSRDQFSGNTIYF. The CDR3 DNA sequence: TGTGCCACCAGCAGAGATCAGTTCTCTGGAAACACCATATATTTT.

This chain connects TRBV7-9 to TRBJ1-1; 8 bases map to TRBD1. The CDR3 is 14 amino acids. CDR1 SEHNR and CDR2 FQNEAQ come from the germline V gene (reference sequence). V trimming: 5 bases; J trimming: 4 bases; junction bases outside the gene matches: 6. The CDR3: CASSVNRGSTEAFF. The CDR3 bases are TGTGCCAGCAGCGTCAACAGGGGGAGCACTGAAGCTTTCTTT. Supplemented by reference TRBV7-9 and TRBJ1-1, the full variable domain reads DTGVSQNPRHKITKRGQNVTFRCDPISEHNRLYWYRQTLGQGPEFLTYFQNEAQLEKSRLLSDRFSAERPKGSFSTLEIQRTEQGDSAMYLCASSVNRGSTEAFFGQGTRLTVV.

The chain recombines TRBV7-8 with TRBJ1-3; no firm D call. The CDR3 sequence is 11 residues long. V was clipped by 4 bases and J by 8 bases, with 6 bases between them. CDR1 is SGHVS and CDR2 is FQNEAQ in the germline V gene. As DNA, the CDR3 is TGTGCCAGCAGCTGGGGAGACACCATATATTTT. It specifies CASSWGDTIYF.

The chain recombines TRBV19 with TRBJ2-7; the match to TRBD1 covers 9 bases. The CDR3 consists of 15 residues. Germline loops: CDR1 LNHDA, CDR2 SQIVND (reference sequence). Losses at the gene ends were 5 bases for V and 9 bases for J; bases not matched to a gene: 14. CDR3 in DNA: TGTGCCAGTAGTGACCCCGGGACAGGGTCTCTCGGGCAGTACTTC. Encoded protein: CASSDPGTGSLGQYF.

This chain connects TRBV15 to TRBJ2-5, with 12 positions matching TRBD2. CDR1 is LNHNV and CDR2 is YYDKDF in the germline V gene (reference sequence). The V gene end was trimmed by 1 base and the J gene end by 5 bases; junction bases not matched to a gene: 11. This CDR3 is 18 amino acids long. This CDR3 is CATSRGLAGVAVEETQYF. CDR3 coding DNA: TGTGCCACCAGCAGAGGACTAGCGGGAGTAGCAGTGGAGGAGACCCAGTACTTC.

The V and J genes are TRBV6-1 and TRBJ2-1; no reliable D call. The germline V and J ends were trimmed by 0 bases and 11 bases, with 5 bases remaining between them. CDR1 MNHNS and CDR2 SASEGT come from the germline V gene. The CDR3 is made up of 11 amino acids. The CDR3: CASSEAVKQFF. CDR3 DNA: TGTGCCAGCAGTGAAGCTGTTAAGCAGTTCTTC.

The rearrangement uses TRBV19 and TRBJ1-1; D not certain. V was pared by 4 bases and J by 4 bases, with 16 bases between. The CDR3 runs to 15 residues. From germline, CDR1 is LNHDA and CDR2 SQIVND (reference sequence). The CDR3 DNA reads as TGTGCCAGTAGTAAGGGAGGAGGCCGAACCACTGAAGCTTTCTTT. This encodes CASSKGGGRTTEAFF.

The chain couples TRBV5-1 to TRBJ2-2; D possibly corresponds to TRBD2 (5 bases). This CDR3 is built from 15 residues. Deletions cut 0 bases from V and 5 bases from J, with 11 bases between. CDR1 and CDR2 (germline): SGHRS, YFSETQ. DNA of the CDR3: TGCGCCAGCAGCTTGGTTCTAGCCGGGACCGGGGAGCTGTTTTTT. Protein: CASSLVLAGTGELFF.

The rearrangement uses TRBV19 and TRBJ1-5; D is unresolved. Germline V lookup: CDR1 LNHDA, CDR2 SQIVND (reference sequence). Trimming left V 7 bases short and J 2 bases short, with 6 bases between. The CDR3 contains 12 residues. Here the CDR3 reads CASNEGNQPQHF. The CDR3 DNA reads as TGTGCCAGTAACGAGGGCAATCAGCCCCAGCATTTT.

This chain joins TRBV29-1 and TRBJ2-2; 10 bases are shared with TRBD1. The J segment lost 6 bases and the V segment lost 4 bases, leaving 8 bases of the junction unmatched. Germline values: CDR1 SQVTM, CDR2 ANQGSEA. The CDR3 consists of 15 residues. The CDR3 nucleotides read TGCAGCGTTGTAGGTGGGACAGGGGTCGCCGGGGAGCTGTTTTTT. Encoded protein: CSVVGGTGVAGELFF.

This chain links TRBV18 with TRBJ2-5; D call uncertain. The V end was cut by 2 bases, the J end by 2 bases, with 6 bases between. The germline gives CDR1 KGHSH, CDR2 LQKENI. The CDR3 runs to 13 residues. The CDR3 DNA reads as TGTGCCAGCTCACCAGACCCGCAAGAGACCCAGTACTTC. Translated: CASSPDPQETQYF.

For this clone: The sample carries other DNA sequences with the same CDR3. The genes are TRBV7-9 and TRBJ2-3; D uncertain. CDR1 is SEHNR, CDR2 FQNEAQ, per germline (reference sequence). This CDR3 region has 12 residues. The ends were cut back, 1 base at V and 4 bases at J, with 3 bases in the middle. Here the CDR3 reads CASSLGPDTQYF. CDR3 in DNA: TGTGCCAGCAGCTTAGGTCCAGATACGCAGTATTTT.

Only one count was recorded for this clone. J is TRBJ1-2 and V is TRBV24-1, with a possible D match to TRBD1 (6 bases). CDR1 is KGHDR, CDR2 SFDVKD, per germline. Trimming stripped 3 bases from V and 9 bases from J, with 22 bases between. CDR3 length equals 16 residues. CDR3 protein: CATSDPQTGLFWRYTF. CDR3 in DNA: TGTGCCACCAGTGATCCCCAAACAGGGTTATTTTGGCGCTACACCTTC.

V gene TRBV15 combines with J gene TRBJ2-3; the D gene is possibly TRBD2 (6 bases). CDR3 length: 18 residues. V dropped 3 bases and J dropped 1 base, with 20 bases sitting between them. Per the germline V gene, CDR1 is LNHNV and CDR2 is YYDKDF (reference sequence). Here the CDR3 reads CATSRPLGREEGTDTQYF. The CDR3 DNA follows: TGTGCCACCAGCAGGCCTCTCGGCAGGGAGGAGGGCACAGATACGCAGTATTTT.

The sample holds one count of this clone. This chain links TRBV19 with TRBJ2-5; TRBD2 might be the D (5 bases). CDR1 is LNHDA and CDR2 is SQIVND in the germline V gene (reference sequence). Trimming removed 3 bases from V and 5 bases from J, with 10 bases in between. There are 13 residues in the CDR3. CDR3 sequence (DNA): TGTGCCAGTAGTATTTTGCCGGGGGAGACCCAGTACTTC. This sequence encodes CASSILPGETQYF. The full variable domain, rest sourced from reference TRBV19 and TRBJ2-5, is DGGITQSPKYLFRKEGQNVTLSCEQNLNHDAMYWYRQDPGQGLRLIYYSQIVNDFQKGDIAEGYSVSREKKESFPLTVTSAQKNPTAFYLCASSILPGETQYFGPGTRLLVL.

V and J are TRBV28 and TRBJ1-3, with D perhaps matching TRBD1 (6 bases). Trimming cost V 3 bases and J 1 base, with 25 bases left between them. The germline gives CDR1 MDHEN, CDR2 SYDVKM. The CDR3 is made up of 20 amino acids. CDR3 protein: CASSFRDNHRFSKSGNTIYF. The CDR3 nucleotides read TGTGCCAGCAGTTTCCGGGACAACCACCGTTTCTCTAAATCTGGAAACACCATATATTTT.

The rearrangement uses TRBV14 and TRBJ1-2; D unresolved. Germline V lookup: CDR1 SGHDN, CDR2 FVKESK. The CDR3 has 14 residues. V shed 0 bases and J shed 4 bases, with 9 bases lying between them. The CDR3 region has the DNA TGTGCCAGCAGCCAAGAGGCAAATTCCTATGGCTACACCTTC. As protein: CASSQEANSYGYTF.

The V and J genes are TRBV7-8 and TRBJ1-6; D is undetermined. The germline V gene has CDR1 SGHVS and CDR2 FQNEAQ. This CDR3 has 16 amino acids. The V end was cut by 6 bases, the J end by 7 bases, with 19 bases between. The CDR3 nucleotides are TGTGCCAGCAGGTCTAGGACGGGAGGCGAGAATTCACCCCTCCACTTT. It specifies CASRSRTGGENSPLHF.

The chain joins TRBV19 to TRBJ2-1; D is possibly TRBD2 (6 bases). Germline values: CDR1 LNHDA, CDR2 SQIVND (reference sequence). The CDR3 runs 18 residues. Trimming took off 9 bases at V and 7 bases at J, with 31 bases between the two ends. CDR3 residues: CASSRENRGWVRENEQFF. The CDR3, as DNA: TGTGCCAGCTCCCGAGAGAATCGGGGTTGGGTACGGGAGAATGAGCAGTTCTTC.

In this sample, this clone turned up once. The CDR3 DNA follows: TGTGCCAGCAGCCCGGGACAGCCCAATGAAAAACTGTTTTTT. Translating it yields CASSPGQPNEKLFF. The chain recombines TRBV7-9 with TRBJ1-4, with 7 bases fitting TRBD1. The V gene's germline CDR1 is SEHNR and CDR2 FQNEAQ (reference sequence). The CDR3 loop spans 14 amino acids. V trimming: 5 bases; J trimming: 5 bases; junction bases outside the gene matches: 5.

For the CDR3, the DNA is TGTGCCAGCAGTTATCCCAGCGGAGCCTACAATGAGCAGTTCTTC. Its translation is CASSYPSGAYNEQFF. The chain combines TRBV27 with TRBJ2-1; possible D gene TRBD2, 5 bases. This CDR3 is built from 15 residues. V gave up 4 bases and J gave up 2 bases, with 12 bases separating them. Germline CDR1 and CDR2: MNHEY and SMNVEV (reference sequence).

The J gene is TRBJ2-1, the V gene TRBV14; no clear D. With 3 bases removed from V and 1 base from J, the gap between germline ends came to 16 bases. In germline, CDR1 is SGHDN, CDR2 FVKESK. The CDR3 sequence is 17 residues long. Here the CDR3 DNA reads TGTGCCAGCAGCCATCGCGGTAGGAGCCGGTCCTACAATGAGCAGTTCTTC. Its protein product is CASSHRGRSRSYNEQFF. Based on the CDR3 plus reference TRBV14 and TRBJ2-1, the full variable domain is EAGVTQFPSHSVIEKGQTVTLRCDPISGHDNLYWYRRVMGKEIKFLLHFVKESKQDESGMPNNRFLAERTGGTYSTLKVQPAELEDSGVYFCASSHRGRSRSYNEQFFGPGTRLTVL.

J is TRBJ2-7 and V is TRBV4-1; the match to TRBD1 covers 8 bases. CDR1 and CDR2 from the germline V gene are MGHRA and YSYEKL. J gave up 5 bases and V 2 bases, and 8 bases lay outside the gene matches. The CDR3 runs 15 residues. For the CDR3, the DNA is TGCGCCAGCAGCCAATCTGGGACAGGTCCGCACGAGCAGTACTTC. This gives the protein CASSQSGTGPHEQYF.

The rearrangement links TRBV12-3 or TRBV12-4 to TRBJ2-3; D not certain. The V gene lost 3 bases and the J gene lost 5 bases, with 9 bases spanning the gap. The CDR3 is made up of 13 amino acids. CDR3 amino acids: CASSLSRQDTQYF. CDR3 DNA: TGTGCCAGCAGTTTGAGCAGGCAAGATACGCAGTATTTT.

J is TRBJ2-2 and V is TRBV7-7; TRBD1 matches 8 bases. The V segment lost 1 base and the J segment 9 bases; nucleotides outside the gene matches: 10. This CDR3 has 16 amino acids. CDR1 SSHAT and CDR2 FNYEAQ come from the germline V gene (reference sequence). CDR3 sequence: CASSLGTGPSRRELFF. The CDR3 region has the DNA TGTGCCAGCAGCTTAGGGACAGGGCCCTCACGGCGGGAGCTGTTTTTT.